This TCR beta chain was obtained from a study of blood T cell repertoires in COVID-19 (dated by TCRdb to 2018 to 2021). Concerning the study at large: Samples from collaborators originated in the United States, Italy and Spain and spanned both the acute and convalescent phases of COVID-19. The material from the prospective study consisted of cDNA or gDNA derived from T cells, B-cell-depleted T cells, or PBMCs. The dataset comprised deeply sampled blood TCRbeta repertoires from subjects exposed to, actively infected with, or recovered from COVID-19. The repertoires were released in a freely available public database meant as a resource for research on the immune response to SARS-CoV-2. The samples were drawn from two sources: the first 160 participants of the ongoing ImmuneRACE study, and about 1,300 subjects contributed by 6 global collaborators. Nearly every sample came with metadata listing a de-identified subject ID, COVID-19 status, age in years and sex. Where available, HLA class I and class II types were taken from metadata supplied by the sample provider and were not determined by assay-based typing.

Turning to this clone: The antigen it recognizes is unknown. Base quality data are lacking; no much larger clone is found one base away.

The CDR3 holds 15 amino acids from the cysteine to the phenylalanine. Only CDR3 DNA remains: 45 bases, in frame from the first base. The germline V gene encodes CDR1 MNHEY and CDR2 SMNVEV (reference sequence). Here V drops 4 bases and J drops 6 bases, and the junction holds 8 bases not matched to any gene. TCRbeta CDR3 regions were amplified from genomic DNA by means of the immunoSEQ Assay, a bias-controlled multiplex PCR. The original methods were these. The number of nucleated cells in each sample was estimated from the amplification of reference gene primers within the assay. To quantify the absolute abundance of each unique TCRbeta CDR3 rearrangement, sequence reads were collapsed and filtered. For each sample, productive Simpson clonality was calculated by taking the square root of Simpson's diversity index across productive rearrangements. TCRdb limited this immuneACCESS table to in-frame rearrangements with V and J called. A share of clones is missing; checked studies link under half to unresolved V genes, and the rest is unexplained. That table furnishes V, J and clone size, whereas the DNA furnished D and trimming. The sample profile shows about 140,000 clones; roughly 81% of them were found once. Jointly, the top ten make up nearly 3.5% of the sample.

Enrolling through a virtual design, the prospective study's participants ranged in age from roughly 18 to 90 years and lived across more than 20 United States geographic areas. In the prospective study, cohorts were assigned on the basis of participant-reported clinical history obtained from a screening survey and a study questionnaire. Mobile phlebotomists in the prospective study collected whole blood, serum and a nasopharyngeal or oropharyngeal swab from every participant. Over a 2-month period, participants in the prospective study had the option of providing additional blood draws and questionnaires. Before DNA extraction, prospective study blood samples were shipped either frozen or at room temperature. What the work shows at the level of the full study, not this receptor alone: Clinical and demographic metadata were provided uncurated, with the amount varying by source and participant.

The specimen was PBMCs or T cells enriched from blood (not recorded which). The receptor was isolated from a woman aged 50 to 65 with acute COVID-19. The rearrangement combines TRBV27 with TRBJ2-2, and 7 junctional nucleotides match TRBD1. The CDR3 region has the sequence CASSSSQGEPGELFF. The DNA is as follows: TGTGCCAGCAGTTCGTCTCAGGGGGAACCCGGGGAGCTGTTTTTT.